The clone carrying this T cell receptor beta chain was recorded at least ten times. The time point was: longitudinal time-point 3. Using its own MiXCR run on the 5' RACE reads, TCRdb lists one record per CDR3 protein. The table records some 55,000 distinct CDR3 sequences, roughly 8.3% of them present only once. This sample is drawn from a study of neurological immune-mediated disorders. The CDR3 length is 14 residues. CDR1 and CDR2 (germline): DFQATT, SNEGSKA (reference sequence). The V and J ends lost 0 bases and 9 bases, in that order; junction bases with no gene match: 5. The chain uses TRBV20-1 and TRBJ1-6, with 7 bases lining up with TRBD1. Sequencing used PBMCs. The receptor was isolated from a woman aged 40-49 years in good health. CDR3 nucleotides: TGCAGTGCTAGAGATCAGGGGGATGTTTCACCCCTCCACTTT. This translates into CSARDQGDVSPLHF.